These 8 T cell receptor beta chains were all obtained from the same sample, sequenced in a study of CD8 T cells in Susac syndrome. Random hexamers were used to reverse transcribe an amount of about 0.5 to 1 ug RNA. MiXCR was run by TCRdb on the immunoSEQ multiplex PCR reads, yielding one entry per CDR3 protein. The table lists around 80,000 distinct CDR3 sequences, approximately 96% of them singletons. Sequencing was carried out using CD8+ T cells from PBMCs. These receptors originate from a human donor with Susac syndrome.

The genes are TRBV14 and TRBJ2-1; D gene uncertain. Germline CDR1 is SGHDN and CDR2 is FVKESK. V lost 4 bases to trimming and J lost 3 bases, with 13 bases between them. The CDR3 spans 15 residues. The CDR3 DNA reads as TGTGCCAGCAGCCCAAGGATGAACAACTACAATGAGCAGTTCTTC. This encodes CASSPRMNNYNEQFF.

J is TRBJ2-1 and V is TRBV7-9; D uncertain. Germline V gene data show CDR1 as SEHNR and CDR2 as FQNEAQ (reference sequence). The CDR3 sequence is 14 residues long. V lost 8 bases and J 0 bases, leaving 11 bases between the germline ends. The CDR3 sequence is CASQDSSSYNEQFF. DNA of the CDR3: TGTGCCAGCCAAGACTCCTCCTCCTACAATGAGCAGTTCTTC.

The chain is built from TRBV4-3 and TRBJ2-4; 12 bases are shared with TRBD1. The CDR3 has 16 residues. With V trimmed by 3 bases and J by 11 bases, 11 bases remained unmatched. The germline V gene encodes CDR1 LGHNA and CDR2 YSLEER. CDR3 bases: TGCGCCAGCAGCCAGGCCTCAGGGACAGGGGGCCGAGTTCAGTACTTC. Residues: CASSQASGTGGRVQYF.

The V gene is TRBV14, the J gene TRBJ2-1; D not certain. Per germline, CDR1 SGHDN and CDR2 FVKESK. V was cut by 1 base and J by 2 bases, with 9 bases left in between. CDR3 length: 15 amino acids. This CDR3 is CASSQGSAPYNEQFF. The DNA for the CDR3 is TGTGCCAGCAGCCAAGGGTCGGCGCCCTACAATGAGCAGTTCTTC.

J is TRBJ2-7 and V is TRBV7-9; possible D gene TRBD2, 7 bases. V was clipped by 7 bases and J by 4 bases, with 23 bases between them. The CDR3 consists of 16 residues. Germline CDR1 and CDR2: SEHNR and FQNEAQ (reference sequence). CDR3 DNA sequence: TGTGCCAGCACAACGGGGGGCACGGGACTGATTTACGAGCAGTACTTC. Residues: CASTTGGTGLIYEQYF.

The J gene is TRBJ1-5, the V gene TRBV6-5; the D gene is possibly TRBD1 (5 bases). Germline assignment: CDR1 MNHEY and CDR2 SVGAGI. CDR3 length: 13 residues. Trimming shortened V by 9 bases and J by 3 bases, and 12 bases separated the two germline ends. CDR3 coding DNA: TGTGCCAGTTCTACGGGACCCAATCAGCCCCAGCATTTT. Amino acid sequence: CASSTGPNQPQHF.

The chain recombines TRBV20-1 with TRBJ2-1, with 13 bases lining up with TRBD2. The trim removed 6 bases at V and 6 bases at J, leaving 5 bases unmatched. This CDR3 contains 14 residues. Germline-derived CDR1 and CDR2 are DFQATT and SNEGSKA (reference sequence). The CDR3 protein is CSARTSGGINEQFF. In nucleotides, the CDR3 is TGCAGTGCCAGGACTAGCGGGGGAATCAATGAGCAGTTCTTC.

This chain connects TRBV7-9 to TRBJ2-3; TRBD2 matches 8 bases. The CDR3 sequence is 16 residues long. Germline CDR1 is SEHNR and CDR2 is FQNEAQ (reference sequence). The V and J ends lost 5 bases and 1 base, in that order; junction bases with no gene match: 8. The CDR3 is CASSPSTGGRTDTQYF. The CDR3 DNA sequence: TGTGCCAGCAGCCCATCGACGGGGGGGCGCACAGATACGCAGTATTTT.